The present entry profiles one T cell receptor (beta chain) with its context. Its antigen is currently unknown. What was amplified from RNA transcripts were TCR beta CDR3 regions. HTBI primers drove first-round RT-PCR of the TCR CDR3. TCRdb reprocessed the multiplex PCR reads via MiXCR and lists one record per CDR3 protein. The repertoire consists of about 570,000 distinct CDR3 sequences, with 46% occurring once and the leading ten covering around 20%. V gave up 7 bases and J gave up 4 bases; unmatched junction bases: 6. Germline V gene data show CDR1 as DFQATT and CDR2 as SNEGSKA (reference sequence). The CDR3 length is 12 residues. The data originate from a study of T cells in Graves' hyperthyroidism and ophthalmopathy. General study results and limits: Blood samples included most of the expanded thyroid clonotypes exceeding 0.001. From stable hyperthyroidism, ophthalmopathy was separated by a 13 V-J model.

This chain links TRBV20-1 with TRBJ1-2; 7 positions agree with TRBD1. The origin of this receptor is an adult woman with Graves' disease, either hyperthyroidism or ophthalmopathy (not recorded which). The sample consisted of peripheral blood or thyroid tissue (not recorded which). CDR3 in amino acids: CSVPGQTYGYTF. The CDR3 DNA reads TGCAGTGTCCCGGGACAGACCTATGGCTACACCTTC.